The 9 T cell receptor beta chains below were found in one sample sequenced in a study of T cell responses to AZD1222 COVID-19 vaccine. Assay used: immunoSEQ multiplex PCR; TCRdb lists only in-frame clones, some missing. This sample has under 85,000 clones, with about nine tenths found just once. The sample consisted of peripheral blood, taken on day 0 of AZD1222 vaccination. Receptors were obtained from an adult in good health.

In its sample, this clone ranks as medium-sized. This chain uses TRBV6-5 with TRBJ1-5; D may be TRBD1 (6 bases). The V gene lost 6 bases and the J gene lost 6 bases, with 15 bases spanning the gap. The CDR3 covers 14 residues. CDR1 is MNHEY, CDR2 SVGAGI, per germline. The DNA of the CDR3 is TGTGCCAGCAGCCTCGAACAGGGTTCTCAGCCCCAGCATTTT. This gives the protein CASSLEQGSQPQHF.

The chain joins TRBV7-8 to TRBJ1-1, with D unresolved. Germline CDR1 and CDR2: SGHVS and FQNEAQ. Trimming pared 3 bases from V and 4 bases from J, leaving 9 bases between. CDR3 size: 13 residues. The CDR3 sequence: CASSLGRPTEAFF. CDR3 in DNA: TGTGCCAGCAGCTTGGGCAGGCCCACTGAAGCTTTCTTT.

The gene calls are TRBV9 and TRBJ1-1; D gene unclear. The CDR3 is 18 residues long. Trimming stripped 0 bases from V and 1 base from J, with 19 bases between. Germline CDR1 and CDR2: SGDLS and YYNGEE. In nucleotides, the CDR3 is TGTGCCAGCAGCGTAGCCCCTTGGGCACCCCATCGGAACACTGAAGCTTTCTTT. The encoded protein is CASSVAPWAPHRNTEAFF.

The V gene is TRBV7-2, the J gene TRBJ1-5; TRBD1 matches at 7 bases. CDR1 and CDR2 (germline): SGHTA, FQGNSA. The J segment lost 5 bases and the V segment lost 5 bases, leaving 9 bases of the junction unmatched. This CDR3 spans 15 amino acids. CDR3 residues: CASSISGTAYQPQHF. The CDR3, as DNA: TGTGCCAGCAGCATCTCCGGGACAGCATATCAGCCCCAGCATTTT.

This chain's CDR3 is CASSYRPSSGNTIYF. CDR3 bases: TGTGCCAGCAGTTACCGCCCTTCCTCTGGAAACACCATATATTTT. J is TRBJ1-3 and V is TRBV6-5; D unclear. CDR1 and CDR2 (germline): MNHEY, SVGAGI. Trimming removed 2 bases from V and 0 bases from J, with 8 bases in between. The CDR3 sequence is 15 residues long.

CDR3 residues: CASTDRGQTGELFF. The CDR3 DNA sequence: TGCGCCAGCACGGACAGGGGTCAGACCGGGGAGCTGTTTTTT. This chain connects TRBV5-1 to TRBJ2-2; the match to TRBD1 covers 9 bases. Trimming removed 6 bases from V and 5 bases from J; junction bases left unmatched: 5. The CDR3 length is 14 residues. Germline V lookup: CDR1 SGHRS, CDR2 YFSETQ. Together with reference TRBV5-1 and TRBJ2-2, the CDR3 gives the full variable domain: KAGVTQTPRYLIKTRGQQVTLSCSPISGHRSVSWYQQTPGQGLQFLFEYFSETQRNKGNFPGRFSGRQFSNSRSEMNVSTLELGDSALYLCASTDRGQTGELFFGEGSRLTVL.

The sample holds one count of this clone. The limits of the CDR3 on the DNA are not certain, so only TCRdb's listed CDR3 is given. V and J are TRBV6-5 and TRBJ2-7; the table's D call TRBD2 went unverified against the DNA. Inclusive of both ends, the CDR3 amounts to 14 amino acids. Germline-derived CDR1 and CDR2 are MNHEY and SVGAGI. CDR3 in amino acids: CASSSSGGPYEQYF.

The CDR3 is CASTRGGTNEQFF. The CDR3 bases are TGTGCCAGCACCCGGGGAGGGACGAATGAGCAGTTCTTC. V and J are TRBV28 and TRBJ2-1, with 7 bases fitting TRBD2. V dropped 7 bases and J dropped 7; count of bases not matched to a gene: 7. Germline lookup yields CDR1 MDHEN and CDR2 SYDVKM. CDR3 length: 13 residues.

In DNA, the CDR3 is TGTGCCAGCTCATCCGGGGGGGACACTGAAGCTTTCTTT. Its translation is CASSSGGDTEAFF. The gene calls are TRBV18 and TRBJ1-1, with D maybe TRBD1 (5 bases). The CDR3 extends over 13 amino acids. CDR1 is KGHSH and CDR2 is LQKENI in the germline V gene. Trimming took 5 bases from V and 3 from J, leaving 10 bases between them. The whole variable domain, filled in from reference TRBV18 and TRBJ1-1, reads NAGVMQNPRHLVRRRGQEARLRCSPMKGHSHVYWYRQLPEEGLKFMVYLQKENIIDESGMPKERFSAEFPKEGPSILRIQQVVRGDSAAYFCASSSGGDTEAFFGQGTRLTVV.